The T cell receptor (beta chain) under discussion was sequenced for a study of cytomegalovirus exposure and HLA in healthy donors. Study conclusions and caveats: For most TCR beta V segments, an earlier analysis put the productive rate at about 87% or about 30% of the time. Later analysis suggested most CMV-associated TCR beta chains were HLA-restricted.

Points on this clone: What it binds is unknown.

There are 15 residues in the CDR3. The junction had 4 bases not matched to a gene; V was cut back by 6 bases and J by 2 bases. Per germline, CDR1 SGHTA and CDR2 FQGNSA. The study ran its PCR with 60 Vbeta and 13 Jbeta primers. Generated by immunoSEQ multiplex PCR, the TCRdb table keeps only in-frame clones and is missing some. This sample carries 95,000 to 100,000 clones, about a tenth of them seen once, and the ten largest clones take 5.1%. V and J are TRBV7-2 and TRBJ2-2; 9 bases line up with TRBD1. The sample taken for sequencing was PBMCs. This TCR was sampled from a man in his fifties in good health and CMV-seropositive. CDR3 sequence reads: CASRLQGANTGELFF. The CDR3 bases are TGTGCCAGCAGATTACAGGGGGCCAACACCGGGGAGCTGTTTTTT.